Presented here are 21 T cell receptor beta chains from one specimen sequenced in a study of shared clonotypes between healthy human individuals. The method was immunoSEQ multiplex PCR; TCRdb's version includes in-frame clones alone and lacks a portion of them. The table lists a few million clones, approximately 92% of them singletons. The sequenced sample was naive CD4+ T cells sorted from blood. The subset here: CD45RA+ positively selected. Receptors originate from a man aged 18 to 29 in good health.

The V call is TRBV13, the J call TRBJ1-2; D is undetermined. The V gene's germline CDR1 is PRHDT and CDR2 FYEKMQ (reference sequence). The V and J ends lost 3 bases and 5 bases respectively, with 7 bases between them. The length of the CDR3 is 12 residues. The CDR3 sequence: CASSLKGYGYTF. In DNA form, the CDR3 reads TGTGCCAGCAGCTTGAAGGGATATGGCTACACCTTC.

This clone is a singleton in its sample. This sequence joins TRBV6-5 and TRBJ2-7, with TRBD1 identical over 9 bases. Germline V gene sequence: CDR1 MNHEY, CDR2 SVGAGI. J lost 3 bases, V lost 5 bases, and 8 bases had no gene match. The length of the CDR3 is 15 residues. The CDR3 DNA follows: TGTGCCAGCAGTGGCCGGGACAGGGTCGGCTACGAGCAGTACTTC. Protein: CASSGRDRVGYEQYF.

The chain is built from TRBV6-1 and TRBJ1-5, with a possible D match to TRBD1 (5 bases). V was cut by 0 bases and J by 7 bases, with 13 bases left in between. Germline assignment: CDR1 MNHNS and CDR2 SASEGT. This CDR3 region has 15 residues. CDR3 in DNA: TGTGCCAGCAGTGAAGCAATAGGGGCAGGGCAGCCCCAGCATTTT. Amino acid sequence: CASSEAIGAGQPQHF.

V is TRBV2 and J is TRBJ2-7, with 15 bases matching TRBD2. Germline CDR1 reads SNHLY; CDR2 reads FYNNEI. Trimming at V came to 2 bases and at J to 6 bases, leaving 14 bases not matched to a gene. The CDR3 runs to 19 residues. Here the CDR3 DNA reads TGTGCCAGCAGTGAATTCGGGGGACTAGCGGGAGGACCGACGGCCGAGCAGTACTTC. Translation gives CASSEFGGLAGGPTAEQYF.

The chain combines TRBV10-3 with TRBJ2-6; D gene uncertain. Trimming took 1 base from V and 0 from J, leaving 10 bases between them. The CDR3 spans 17 residues. CDR1 is ENHRY and CDR2 is SYGVKD in the germline V gene. CDR3 DNA: TGTGCCATCAGTGAGTATTCGGGTAGCTCTGGGGCCAACGTCCTGACTTTC. Amino acid sequence: CAISEYSGSSGANVLTF.

V usage is TRBV6-5 and J usage is TRBJ1-2; D is perhaps TRBD1 (6 bases). Trimming shortened V by 8 bases and J by 6 bases, and 22 bases separated the two germline ends. CDR3 length: 15 amino acids. Germline CDR1 is MNHEY and CDR2 is SVGAGI. The CDR3 sequence: CASGWERGTANGYTF. The CDR3 DNA is TGTGCCAGCGGATGGGAGAGGGGGACGGCGAATGGCTACACCTTC.

The gene calls are TRBV7-6 and TRBJ2-5, with D possibly TRBD2 on 5 matching bases. CDR3 length: 13 residues. V lost 4 bases to trimming and J lost 6 bases, with 12 bases between them. Per germline, CDR1 SGHVS and CDR2 FNYEAQ. In nucleotides, the CDR3 is TGTGCCAGCAGCTCGTATACGACTAAGACCCAGTACTTC. This translates into CASSSYTTKTQYF.

This clone was found once. The chain combines TRBV5-1 with TRBJ1-4, with 11 nucleotides matching TRBD1. V gave up 3 bases and J gave up 5 bases; unmatched junction bases: 6. The CDR3 totals 16 residues. CDR1 and CDR2 (germline): SGHRS, YFSETQ. The CDR3 DNA reads TGCGCCAGCAGCTGGGGACAGGGGGGCCTCAATGAAAAACTGTTTTTT. Translating it yields CASSWGQGGLNEKLFF.

This clone is a singleton in its sample. The chain has TRBV5-1 and TRBJ2-7; possibly TRBD1 for D (6 bases). CDR1 and CDR2 (germline): SGHRS, YFSETQ. Between the trimmed V and J ends, which lost 2 bases and 0 bases, there was a span of 18 bases. The CDR3 totals 17 residues. The CDR3 DNA follows: TGCGCCAGCAGCTTTGGGGCCGTGGGGACACACTCCTACGAGCAGTACTTC. It is translated as CASSFGAVGTHSYEQYF. The full variable domain, completed using reference TRBV5-1 and TRBJ2-7, is KAGVTQTPRYLIKTRGQQVTLSCSPISGHRSVSWYQQTPGQGLQFLFEYFSETQRNKGNFPGRFSGRQFSNSRSEMNVSTLELGDSALYLCASSFGAVGTHSYEQYFGPGTRLTVT.

The chain recombines TRBV5-1 with TRBJ1-6; D is possibly TRBD1 (6 bases). The V end lost 7 bases, the J end lost 8 bases, and 22 bases lay between the germline ends. This CDR3 is 16 amino acids long. The germline CDR1 and CDR2 sequences are SGHRS and YFSETQ. This chain's CDR3 is CASHTEPGARDSPLHF. CDR3 nucleotide sequence: TGCGCCAGCCACACGGAGCCAGGGGCACGGGATTCACCCCTCCACTTT.

The genes are TRBV18 and TRBJ1-5; D is uncertain. V lost 2 bases and J 1 base, leaving 12 bases between the germline ends. CDR1 and CDR2 (germline): KGHSH, LQKENI. This CDR3 has 16 amino acids. CDR3 sequence reads: CASSPWAVGSNQPQHF. The CDR3 region has the DNA TGTGCCAGCTCACCATGGGCCGTCGGGAGCAATCAGCCCCAGCATTTT.

About this clone: This specimen includes other DNA sequences encoding the same CDR3. CDR3 protein: CAISESRGYNEQFF. DNA of the CDR3: TGTGCCATCAGTGAGTCACGAGGGTACAATGAGCAGTTCTTC. The chain has TRBV10-3 and TRBJ2-1, with D maybe TRBD2 (5 bases). Per the germline V gene, CDR1 is ENHRY and CDR2 is SYGVKD. The germline V and J ends were trimmed by 0 bases and 4 bases, with 7 bases remaining between them. This CDR3 has 14 residues.

The chain uses TRBV5-1 and TRBJ2-5; 7 bases agree with TRBD1. Looked up from germline, CDR1 is SGHRS and CDR2 is YFSETQ. The V and J ends lost 2 bases and 2 bases, in that order; junction bases with no gene match: 9. The CDR3 has 16 amino acids. The CDR3 sequence: CASSLNEAGGQETQYF. Here the CDR3 DNA reads TGCGCCAGCAGCTTAAATGAGGCAGGGGGACAAGAGACCCAGTACTTC.

The V gene is TRBV6-5, the J gene TRBJ2-3, with 7 positions matching TRBD2. The CDR3 loop spans 16 amino acids. Per germline, CDR1 MNHEY and CDR2 SVGAGI. Trimming at V came to 2 bases and at J to 2 bases, leaving 7 bases not matched to a gene. This chain's CDR3 is CASSYEAGDYTDTQYF. The DNA for the CDR3 is TGTGCCAGCAGTTACGAGGCGGGGGATTACACAGATACGCAGTATTTT.

This clone showed up just once. This chain links TRBV9 with TRBJ2-5; no reliable D call. The J call may be in error: the DNA end matches TRBJ2-7 better. Germline loops: CDR1 SGDLS, CDR2 YYNGEE. The CDR3 contains 14 residues. DNA of the CDR3: TGTGCCAGCACTAATACCCCACCCCATCCCGAGCAGTACTTC. Its protein product is CASTNTPPHPEQYF.

In nucleotides, the CDR3 is TGTGCCAGCAGCTTAGGGGGAGGGCGAAGGACTGAAGCTTTCTTT. It translates to CASSLGGGRRTEAFF. V gene TRBV11-3 combines with J gene TRBJ1-1; no firm D call. V lost 1 base to trimming and J lost 5 bases, with 14 bases between them. The CDR3 runs 15 residues. Looked up from germline, CDR1 is SGHNT and CDR2 is YENEEA.

The chain couples TRBV29-1 to TRBJ2-7, with D perhaps TRBD1 (6 bases). Trimming removed 0 bases at V and 3 bases at J, with 12 bases between. This CDR3 spans 14 amino acids. CDR1 and CDR2 (germline): SQVTM, ANQGSEA. The CDR3 here is CSVEDRDKYYEQYF. The CDR3 DNA reads TGCAGCGTTGAAGATAGGGACAAGTACTACGAGCAGTACTTC.

V is TRBV10-3 and J is TRBJ2-5; D perhaps matches TRBD1 (6 bases). The V end was cut by 11 bases, the J end by 5 bases, with 15 bases between. Germline CDR1 ENHRY, CDR2 SYGVKD. This CDR3 has 12 amino acids. CDR3 sequence: CAASGVEETQYF. CDR3 DNA sequence: TGTGCCGCGTCAGGGGTGGAGGAGACCCAGTACTTC.

The table lists this clone with a few counts. The chain joins TRBV7-3 to TRBJ1-2; 7 bases map to TRBD1. V lost 4 bases to trimming and J lost 5 bases; unmatched junction nucleotides: 7. From germline, CDR1 is SGHTA and CDR2 FQGTGA. CDR3 length equals 14 residues. The CDR3 reads CASSSRTGSYGYTF. The CDR3 DNA reads as TGTGCCAGCAGCTCCCGGACAGGCTCGTATGGCTACACCTTC.

Points on this clone: The same CDR3 also results from other DNA sequences found in this sample. The V call is TRBV2, the J call TRBJ2-7; possibly TRBD1 for D (6 bases). Germline V gene sequence: CDR1 SNHLY, CDR2 FYNNEI. V was trimmed by 6 bases and J by 3 bases, leaving 9 bases between them. There are 12 residues in the CDR3. The CDR3 reads CASRSDSYEQYF. In DNA form, the CDR3 reads TGTGCCAGCAGGTCGGACAGCTACGAGCAGTACTTC.

This chain links TRBV30 with TRBJ1-2, with no clear D. This CDR3 contains 13 residues. The germline V gene encodes CDR1 GTSNPN and CDR2 SVGIG (reference sequence). The ends were cut back, 3 bases at V and 7 bases at J, with 15 bases in the middle. The CDR3 DNA sequence: TGTGCCTGGAGCTCCGAGGTGGTCGGTGGCTACACCTTC. The encoded protein is CAWSSEVVGGYTF.